One and the same sample provided the 3 T cell receptor beta chains below, sequenced in a study of response to subunit inactivated influenza vaccine. Each CDR3 protein gets one entry after TCRdb re-called the RT-PCR reads with MiXCR. The repertoire holds 400,000 to 650,000 distinct CDR3 sequences, with approximately 6.9% as singletons. Sequencing was performed on PBMCs from blood, taken roughly 24 months after vaccination. The source is a man aged 50-75 years who received an inactivated influenza vaccine.

As to this clonotype: A much larger clone lies a single base off, so this may be a read error. The chain links TRBV29-1 to TRBJ2-7; D is perhaps TRBD2 (5 bases). Germline CDR1 reads SQVTM; CDR2 reads ANQGSEA. The CDR3 spans 11 residues. The CDR3 sequence is CCEKPSGMQYF. As DNA, the CDR3 is TGCTGCGAAAAACCGTCCGGGATGCAGTACTTC.

This sequence joins TRBV5-1 and TRBJ2-7; 8 nucleotides match TRBD1. Germline V gene sequence: CDR1 SGHRS, CDR2 YFSETQ. This CDR3 has 14 residues. Germline trimming cut 4 bases from V and 0 bases from J; bases unmatched to any gene: 3. The CDR3 sequence is CASSTDRGSYEQYF. The CDR3 region has the DNA TGCGCCAGCAGCACAGACAGGGGCTCCTACGAGCAGTACTTC.

This clonotype occurred many times. This chain uses TRBV7-2 with TRBJ2-2; tentatively, D is TRBD1 (6 bases). The germline gives CDR1 SGHTA, CDR2 FQGNSA. Trimming shortened V by 4 bases and J by 5 bases, and 11 bases separated the two germline ends. The CDR3 extends over 14 amino acids. The CDR3 reads CASSYTRGTGELFF. The CDR3 DNA reads TGTGCCAGCAGCTACACCAGGGGTACCGGGGAGCTGTTTTTT.